Included here is one T cell receptor beta chain sequence, with context. It was approximately 9 milliliters of peripheral blood that were drawn from each donor. The CDR3 is 12 residues long. Trimming shortened V by 0 bases and J by 11 bases, and 13 bases separated the two germline ends. The germline gives CDR1 DFQATT, CDR2 SNEGSKA (reference sequence). This specimen comes from a study of blood T cells in healthy people across ages. Primed by a sample-barcoded 5' primer and a J-beta primer mix, a second PCR proceeded for 7 to 11 cycles. TCRdb reprocessed the 5' RACE reads with MiXCR, giving one entry per CDR3 protein. The sample contains over a million distinct CDR3 sequences, roughly 45% of which appear only once.

The specimen was blood. The origin of this receptor is a woman aged 55-70 years in good health. This chain connects TRBV20-1 to TRBJ2-5, with no clear D. Here the CDR3 DNA reads TGCAGTGCTAGAGATTCCGTGCTAGAGCAGTACTTC. Protein: CSARDSVLEQYF.